The entry below describes one TCR beta chain. As yet, its antigen is unknown. The record originates from a study of T cell responses to AZD1222 COVID-19 vaccine. Study-level findings and limits: The number of AZD1222 recipients seropositive at baseline was only six. Donors in the cohort were predominantly white British and more often female, and clonal diversity was possibly underestimated. It was only after the peak T cell response that any repertoires were sampled.

There are 15 residues in the CDR3. V was trimmed by 3 bases and J by 0 bases, leaving 15 bases between them. CDR1 GTSNPN and CDR2 SVGIG come from the germline V gene (reference sequence). The assay was immunoSEQ multiplex PCR, and TCRdb's table has in-frame clones only and misses some. The sample has some 190,000 clones, roughly 94% seen once; the top ten hold roughly 1.8%. Sequencing was performed on peripheral blood, taken 28 days after the second dose of the MenACWY control vaccine. The origin of this receptor is an adult who received the MenACWY meningococcal vaccine as a control. The chain joins TRBV30 to TRBJ2-7; weak D call: TRBD2 (6 bases). The CDR3 DNA follows: TGTGCCTGGAGCCCCCTTAGCGGTAGCTCCTACGAGCAGTACTTC. Translated: CAWSPLSGSSYEQYF.